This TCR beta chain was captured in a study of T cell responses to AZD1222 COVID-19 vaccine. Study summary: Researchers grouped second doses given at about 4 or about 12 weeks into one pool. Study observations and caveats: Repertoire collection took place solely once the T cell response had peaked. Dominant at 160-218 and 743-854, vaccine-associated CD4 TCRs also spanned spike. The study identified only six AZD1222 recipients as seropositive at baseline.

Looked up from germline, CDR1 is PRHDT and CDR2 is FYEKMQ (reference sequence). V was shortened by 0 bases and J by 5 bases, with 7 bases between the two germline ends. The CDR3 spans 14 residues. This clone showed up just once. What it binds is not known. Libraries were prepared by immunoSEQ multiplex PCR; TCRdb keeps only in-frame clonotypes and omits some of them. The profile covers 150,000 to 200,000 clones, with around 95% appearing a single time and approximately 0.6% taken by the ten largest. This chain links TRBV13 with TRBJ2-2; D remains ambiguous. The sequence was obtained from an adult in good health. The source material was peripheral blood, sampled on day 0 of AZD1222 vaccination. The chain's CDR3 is CASSLGLRTGELFF. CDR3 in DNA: TGTGCCAGCAGCTTAGGCCTGAGAACCGGGGAGCTGTTTTTT.